This T cell receptor beta chain was sequenced during a study of T cell responses to AZD1222 COVID-19 vaccine. Germline V CDR1 and CDR2: SGHDT, YYEEEE. The CDR3 runs to 13 residues. With 2 bases clipped from V and 4 bases from J, the junction kept 2 bases outside the gene matches. Notes on the study in general: Nearly half of unique spike-specific TCRs reportedly avoided B.1.351 and B.1.1.7 mutated regions. Only a handful of people who got AZD1222 tested seropositive at baseline.

Pooled in the analysis were second doses at about 4 or about 12 weeks. TCRdb's copy holds only in-frame clones and misses some; the assay was immunoSEQ multiplex PCR. The table lists some 100,000 clones, 85% to 90% of them singletons. In regard to this clone: Its antigen is unknown.

The chain has TRBV5-6 and TRBJ1-1; 7 nucleotides align to TRBD1. Sequencing was performed on peripheral blood, taken 28 days after the second AZD1222 dose. The clonotype was recovered from an adult who received the AZD1222 COVID-19 vaccine. DNA for the CDR3: TGTGCCAGCAGCTTAGGGACAGTCACTGAAGCTTTCTTT. Protein sequence: CASSLGTVTEAFF.